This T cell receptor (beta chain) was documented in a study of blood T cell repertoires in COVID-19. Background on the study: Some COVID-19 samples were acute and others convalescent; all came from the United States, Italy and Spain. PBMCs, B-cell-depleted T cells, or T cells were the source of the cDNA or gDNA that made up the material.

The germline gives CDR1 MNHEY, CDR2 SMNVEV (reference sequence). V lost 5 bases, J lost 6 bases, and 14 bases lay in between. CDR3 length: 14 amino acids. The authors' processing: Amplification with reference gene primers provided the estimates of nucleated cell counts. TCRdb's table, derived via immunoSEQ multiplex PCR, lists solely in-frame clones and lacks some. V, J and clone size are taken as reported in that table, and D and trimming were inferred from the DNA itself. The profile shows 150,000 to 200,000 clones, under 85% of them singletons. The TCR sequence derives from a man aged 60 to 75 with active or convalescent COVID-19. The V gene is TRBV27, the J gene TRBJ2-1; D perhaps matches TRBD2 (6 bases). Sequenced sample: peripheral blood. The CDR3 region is CASSPELAVNEQFF. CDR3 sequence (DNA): TGTGCCAGCAGTCCGGAACTAGCTGTCAATGAGCAGTTCTTC.